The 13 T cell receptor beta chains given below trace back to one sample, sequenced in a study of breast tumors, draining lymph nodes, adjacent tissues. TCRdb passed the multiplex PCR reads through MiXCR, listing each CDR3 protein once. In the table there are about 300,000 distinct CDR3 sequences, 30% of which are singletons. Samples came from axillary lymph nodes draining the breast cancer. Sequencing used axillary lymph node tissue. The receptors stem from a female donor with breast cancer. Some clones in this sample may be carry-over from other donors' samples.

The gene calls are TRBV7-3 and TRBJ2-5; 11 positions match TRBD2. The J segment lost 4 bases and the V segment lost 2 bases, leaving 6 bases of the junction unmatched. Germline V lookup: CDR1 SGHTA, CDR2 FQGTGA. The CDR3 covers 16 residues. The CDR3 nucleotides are TGTGCCAGCAGCTTAGATTCTAGCGGGAGGAGAGAGACCCAGTACTTC. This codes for CASSLDSSGRRETQYF. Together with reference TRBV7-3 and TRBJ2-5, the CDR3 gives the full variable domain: GAGVSQTPSNKVTEKGKYVELRCDPISGHTALYWYRQSLGQGPEFLIYFQGTGAADDSGLPNDRFFAVRPEGSVSTLKIQRTERGDSAVYLCASSLDSSGRRETQYFGPGTRLLVL.

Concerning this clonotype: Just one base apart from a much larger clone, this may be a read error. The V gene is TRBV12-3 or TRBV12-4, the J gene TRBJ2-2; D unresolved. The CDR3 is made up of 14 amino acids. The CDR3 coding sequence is TGTGCCAGCGGTTTTGATAGTGTGCACGGGGAGCTGTTTTTT. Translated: CASGFDSVHGELFF.

This CDR3 is CASSPVRGAGAFEQYF. In nucleotides, the CDR3 is TGTGCCAGCAGCCCGGTGAGAGGAGCGGGAGCTTTTGAGCAGTACTTC. This chain links TRBV3-1 with TRBJ2-7; 8 positions match TRBD2. This CDR3 spans 16 amino acids. Losses at the gene ends were 4 bases for V and 7 bases for J; bases not matched to a gene: 15. Germline V gene sequence: CDR1 LGHDT, CDR2 YNNKEL (reference sequence).

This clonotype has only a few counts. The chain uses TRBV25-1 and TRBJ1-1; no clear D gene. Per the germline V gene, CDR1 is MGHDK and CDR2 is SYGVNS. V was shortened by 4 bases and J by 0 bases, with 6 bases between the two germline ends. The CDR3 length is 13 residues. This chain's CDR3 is CASSGGMNTEAFF. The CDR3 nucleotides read TGTGCCAGCAGTGGTGGGATGAACACTGAAGCTTTCTTT.

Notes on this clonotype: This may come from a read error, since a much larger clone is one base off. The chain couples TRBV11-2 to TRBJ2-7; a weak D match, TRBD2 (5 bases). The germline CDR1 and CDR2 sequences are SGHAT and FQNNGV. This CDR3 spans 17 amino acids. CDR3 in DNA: TGTGCCGGCAGCTTAAGGGCGGGCGCGATTAGCTCCTACGAGCAGTACTTC. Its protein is CAGSLRAGAISSYEQYF. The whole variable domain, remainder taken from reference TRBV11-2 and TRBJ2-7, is EAGVAQSPRYKIIEKRQSVAFWCNPISGHATLYWYQQILGQGPKLLIQFQNNGVVDDSQLPKDRFSAERLKGVDSTLKIQPAKLEDSAVYLCAGSLRAGAISSYEQYFGPGTRLTVT.

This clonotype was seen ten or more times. Here the CDR3 reads CASSSGTRLTGELFF. DNA of the CDR3: TGTGCCAGCAGCTCCGGGACTAGGCTTACCGGGGAGCTGTTTTTT. V is TRBV7-2 and J is TRBJ2-2; 8 bases fit TRBD2. The CDR3 is 15 amino acids. Looked up from germline, CDR1 is SGHTA and CDR2 is FQGNSA. The J segment lost 5 bases and the V segment lost 4 bases, leaving 6 bases of the junction unmatched. Full variable domain (remainder filled in from reference TRBV7-2 and TRBJ2-2): GAGVSQSPSNKVTEKGKDVELRCDPISGHTALYWYRQSLGQGLEFLIYFQGNSAPDKSGLPSDRFSAERTGGSVSTLTIQRTQQEDSAVYLCASSSGTRLTGELFFGEGSRLTVL.

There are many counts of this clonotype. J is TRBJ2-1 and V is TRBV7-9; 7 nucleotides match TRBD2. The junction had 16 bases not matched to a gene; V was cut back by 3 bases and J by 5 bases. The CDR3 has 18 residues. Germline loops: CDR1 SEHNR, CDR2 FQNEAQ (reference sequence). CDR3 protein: CASSFLPIRGGVDNEQFF. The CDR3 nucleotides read TGTGCCAGCAGCTTCCTCCCTATTCGGGGAGGGGTCGACAATGAGCAGTTCTTC. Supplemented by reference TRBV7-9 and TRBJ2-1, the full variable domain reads DTGVSQNPRHKITKRGQNVTFRCDPISEHNRLYWYRQTLGQGPEFLTYFQNEAQLEKSRLLSDRFSAERPKGSFSTLEIQRTEQGDSAMYLCASSFLPIRGGVDNEQFFGPGTRLTVL.

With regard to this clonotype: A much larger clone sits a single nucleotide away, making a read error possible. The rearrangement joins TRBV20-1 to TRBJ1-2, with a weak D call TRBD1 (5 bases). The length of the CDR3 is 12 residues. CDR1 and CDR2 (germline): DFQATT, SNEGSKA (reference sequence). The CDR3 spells CSAQDTSYGSTF. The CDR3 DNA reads TGCAGTGCCCAGGACACTTCCTATGGCTCCACCTTC.

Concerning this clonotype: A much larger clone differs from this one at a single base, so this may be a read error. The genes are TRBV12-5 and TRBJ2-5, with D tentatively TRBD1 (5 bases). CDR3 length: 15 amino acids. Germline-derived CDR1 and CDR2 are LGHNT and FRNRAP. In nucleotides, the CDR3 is TGTGCTAGTGGTTTGGGACAGCCGGGCCAAGAGGCCCAGTACTTC. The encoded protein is CASGLGQPGQEAQYF.

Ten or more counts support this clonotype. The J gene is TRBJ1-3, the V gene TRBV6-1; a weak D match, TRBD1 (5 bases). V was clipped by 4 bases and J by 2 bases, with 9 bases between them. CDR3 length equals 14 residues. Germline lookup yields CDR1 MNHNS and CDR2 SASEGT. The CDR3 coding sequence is TGTGCCAGCAGTGGAAGGGGAACTGGAAACACCATATATTTT. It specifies CASSGRGTGNTIYF.

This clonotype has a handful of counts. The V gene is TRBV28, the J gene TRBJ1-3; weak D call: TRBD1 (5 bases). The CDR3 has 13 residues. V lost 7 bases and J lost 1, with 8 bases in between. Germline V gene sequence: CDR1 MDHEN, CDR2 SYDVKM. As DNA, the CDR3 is TGTGCCAGCAAAGGGGTTTCTGGAAACACCATATATTTT. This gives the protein CASKGVSGNTIYF.

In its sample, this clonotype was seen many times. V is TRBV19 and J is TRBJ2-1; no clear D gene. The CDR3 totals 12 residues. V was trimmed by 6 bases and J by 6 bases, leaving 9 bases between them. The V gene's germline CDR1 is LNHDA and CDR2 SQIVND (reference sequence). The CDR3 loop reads CASRSGINEQFF. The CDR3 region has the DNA TGTGCCAGTAGATCGGGTATCAATGAGCAGTTCTTC.

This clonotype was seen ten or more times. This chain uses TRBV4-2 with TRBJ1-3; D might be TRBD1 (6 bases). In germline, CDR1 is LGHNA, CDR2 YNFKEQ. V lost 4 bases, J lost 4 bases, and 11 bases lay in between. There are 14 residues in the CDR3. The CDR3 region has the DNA TGTGCCAGCAGCCTCAACAGGGTCGGAAACACCATATATTTT. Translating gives CASSLNRVGNTIYF.